Given below is one T cell receptor beta chain in context. V shed 0 bases and J shed 7 bases, with 22 bases lying between them. Germline assignment: CDR1 SGHRS and CDR2 YFSETQ. The CDR3 is 17 residues long. The sample belongs to a study of T cells after somatic rescue of genetic block. Measured with immunoSEQ multiplex PCR; TCRdb has only the in-frame clones, and not every one. Of 110,000 or so clones in the sample, 90% to 95% are singletons; the top ten hold 1.4%. The sequenced material came from peripheral blood mononuclear cells (PBMCs). V gene TRBV5-1 combines with J gene TRBJ2-5; D possibly matches TRBD1 or TRBD2 (7 bases each). The sequence came from a woman aged 18-29 years. The DNA for the CDR3 is TGCGCCAGCAGCTTGGGGGCCGGGGGGACAGCCGAGGGGACCCAGTACTTC. Residues: CASSLGAGGTAEGTQYF.